This entry lists 19 T cell receptor beta chains sequenced from one sample in a study of blood T cell repertoires in COVID-19. Data came from immunoSEQ multiplex PCR; TCRdb stores just in-frame clones and leaves some out. The table shows about 380,000 clones, with 85% occurring only once. The sample was peripheral blood. The receptor set was obtained from a young woman with acute or convalescent COVID-19.

The chain recombines TRBV4-1 with TRBJ1-1; D gene unclear. The CDR3 sequence is 15 residues long. Germline V gives CDR1 MGHRA, CDR2 YSYEKL. V lost 2 bases, J lost 1 base, and 11 bases lay in between. CDR3 residues: CASSQLSPGNTEAFF. In DNA, the CDR3 is TGCGCCAGCAGCCAATTGTCCCCGGGGAACACTGAAGCTTTCTTT.

There are a few counts of this clone. V is TRBV7-9 and J is TRBJ2-7; weak D call: TRBD1 (5 bases). V lost 3 bases and J lost 5, with 26 bases in between. Germline CDR1 reads SEHNR; CDR2 reads FQNEAQ (reference sequence). This CDR3 spans 18 amino acids. The CDR3 nucleotides read TGTGCCAGCAGCTTCGATTCGGGTTTTTTGGGCAGGGTCGACGAGCAGTACTTC. Its protein is CASSFDSGFLGRVDEQYF.

The chain is built from TRBV28 and TRBJ2-1, with D perhaps matching TRBD2 (5 bases). This CDR3 has 12 residues. CDR1 is MDHEN, CDR2 SYDVKM, per germline. Deletions cut 8 bases from V and 5 bases from J, with 10 bases between. CDR3 sequence (DNA): TGTGCCAGCGGGGAGCGCCACAATGAGCAGTTCTTC. This gives the protein CASGERHNEQFF.

This chain uses TRBV19 with TRBJ1-1; 8 nucleotides agree with TRBD1. CDR3 length: 14 amino acids. The germline CDR1 and CDR2 sequences are LNHDA and SQIVND (reference sequence). The V and J ends lost 6 bases and 4 bases, in that order; junction bases with no gene match: 7. In DNA, the CDR3 is TGTGCCAGTAGGGTGCAGGGGGCGGGCACTGAAGCTTTCTTT. It codes for CASRVQGAGTEAFF.

This CDR3 is CASGGAPGQGSDQPQHF. CDR3 nucleotide sequence: TGTGCTAGTGGTGGAGCTCCGGGACAGGGTTCAGATCAGCCCCAGCATTTT. The rearrangement links TRBV12-5 to TRBJ1-5; 9 positions agree with TRBD1. The CDR3 runs 17 residues. J was trimmed by 5 bases and V by 5 bases; bases with no gene match: 13. CDR1 LGHNT and CDR2 FRNRAP come from the germline V gene. The full variable domain, rest sourced from reference TRBV12-5 and TRBJ1-5, is DARVTQTPRHKVTEMGQEVTMRCQPILGHNTVFWYRQTMMQGLELLAYFRNRAPLDDSGMPKDRFSAEMPDATLATLKIQPSEPRDSAVYFCASGGAPGQGSDQPQHFGDGTRLSIL.

This chain joins TRBV19 and TRBJ1-1; maybe TRBD1 (6 bases). Germline assignment: CDR1 LNHDA and CDR2 SQIVND (reference sequence). The CDR3 is 15 residues long. The ends were cut back, 2 bases at V and 1 base at J, with 11 bases in the middle. The CDR3 bases are TGTGCCAGTAGTATACGGGGGGCGGGGAACACTGAAGCTTTCTTT. Protein: CASSIRGAGNTEAFF.

The chain has TRBV10-3 and TRBJ1-1; TRBD1 matches 9 bases. Germline CDR1 and CDR2: ENHRY and SYGVKD. V lost 5 bases and J lost 0; bases outside the gene matches: 1. The CDR3 loop spans 14 amino acids. The CDR3 spells CAISRQGVNTEAFF. CDR3 DNA: TGTGCCATCAGTCGACAGGGGGTGAACACTGAAGCTTTCTTT.

The chain couples TRBV28 to TRBJ2-1; a weak D match, TRBD2 (6 bases). This CDR3 is 14 amino acids long. Trimming shortened V by 3 bases and J by 5 bases, and 11 bases separated the two germline ends. Germline V lookup: CDR1 MDHEN, CDR2 SYDVKM. The DNA for the CDR3 is TGTGCCAGCAGTTTCATAGCGGATAACAATGAGCAGTTCTTC. This translates into CASSFIADNNEQFF.

The rearrangement links TRBV6-6 to TRBJ2-2; D may be TRBD1 (5 bases). In germline, CDR1 is MNHNY, CDR2 SVGAGI (reference sequence). CDR3 size: 15 residues. Trimming took off 8 bases at V and 1 base at J, with 14 bases between the two ends. CDR3 protein: CASWKGMGNTGELFF. The DNA for the CDR3 is TGTGCCAGCTGGAAGGGGATGGGGAACACCGGGGAGCTGTTTTTT.

V and J are TRBV6-5 and TRBJ2-3; TRBD2 might be the D (6 bases). V gave up 5 bases and J gave up 0 bases, with 12 bases separating them. This CDR3 region has 15 residues. The germline V gene encodes CDR1 MNHEY and CDR2 SVGAGI. The CDR3 nucleotides read TGTGCCAGCAGTCTAGAGGAGGGGAGCACAGATACGCAGTATTTT. Residues: CASSLEEGSTDTQYF.

CDR3 in DNA: TGTGCCAGCCAGGAGACAGGCCCCAGCACCGGGGAGCTGTTTTTT. Its translation: CASQETGPSTGELFF. V usage is TRBV6-5 and J usage is TRBJ2-2; a weak D match, TRBD1 (6 bases). There are 15 residues in the CDR3. Germline CDR1 reads MNHEY; CDR2 reads SVGAGI. V was cut by 8 bases and J by 4 bases, with 17 bases left in between.

This clone occurred a few times. The J gene is TRBJ1-5, the V gene TRBV28; D might be TRBD1 (5 bases). V was pared by 6 bases and J by 6 bases, with 18 bases between. The germline CDR1 and CDR2 sequences are MDHEN and SYDVKM. The CDR3 has 15 amino acids. The CDR3 DNA sequence: TGTGCCAGCAGCCCCTCCCGGGGGGACCCTCAGCCCCAGCATTTT. This codes for CASSPSRGDPQPQHF.

This chain uses TRBV9 with TRBJ2-7; 9 bases match TRBD2. Germline values: CDR1 SGDLS, CDR2 YYNGEE. This CDR3 region has 14 residues. The V and J ends lost 3 bases and 3 bases, in that order; junction bases with no gene match: 4. This chain's CDR3 is CASSGGGALYEQYF. The CDR3 region has the DNA TGTGCCAGCAGCGGCGGGGGGGCACTCTACGAGCAGTACTTC.

The V call is TRBV19, the J call TRBJ2-7, with 8 bases fitting TRBD1. The CDR3 length is 13 residues. The V and J ends lost 3 bases and 6 bases, in that order; junction bases with no gene match: 4. Germline loops: CDR1 LNHDA, CDR2 SQIVND (reference sequence). CDR3 sequence (DNA): TGTGCCAGTAGTATTCAGGGGGCTATCGAGCAGTACTTC. Protein sequence: CASSIQGAIEQYF. Complete variable domain (other parts from reference TRBV19 and TRBJ2-7): DGGITQSPKYLFRKEGQNVTLSCEQNLNHDAMYWYRQDPGQGLRLIYYSQIVNDFQKGDIAEGYSVSREKKESFPLTVTSAQKNPTAFYLCASSIQGAIEQYFGPGTRLTVT.

The chain is built from TRBV10-1 and TRBJ2-7; maybe TRBD2 (6 bases). The CDR3 contains 15 residues. V lost 3 bases and J 3 bases, leaving 15 bases between the germline ends. CDR1 WNHNN and CDR2 SYGVQD come from the germline V gene (reference sequence). The CDR3 DNA sequence: TGCGCCAGCAGTGACGGAGGGTTCGGGGACTACGAGCAGTACTTC. It translates to CASSDGGFGDYEQYF.

J is TRBJ2-7 and V is TRBV4-1, with 12 bases lining up with TRBD1. The CDR3 spans 20 residues. Germline V gives CDR1 MGHRA, CDR2 YSYEKL. The junction had 15 bases not matched to a gene; V was cut back by 3 bases and J by 0 bases. CDR3 DNA sequence: TGCGCCAGCAGCCAGACCGTCCCGGGACAGGGGGCACGGAGCTCCTACGAGCAGTACTTC. It yields the protein CASSQTVPGQGARSSYEQYF.

The chain uses TRBV4-1 and TRBJ2-7; TRBD2 agrees at 14 bases. J was trimmed by 5 bases and V by 6 bases; bases with no gene match: 15. CDR1 is MGHRA and CDR2 is YSYEKL in the germline V gene. CDR3 size: 18 residues. CDR3 in DNA: TGCGCCAGCAGTCATCCGGGACTAGCGGGAGAAACAGGGGACGAGCAGTACTTC. Translating it yields CASSHPGLAGETGDEQYF.

The chain joins TRBV9 to TRBJ2-7; TRBD2 matches at 7 bases. Germline CDR1 reads SGDLS; CDR2 reads YYNGEE. The CDR3 length is 14 residues. V trimming: 4 bases; J trimming: 3 bases; junction bases outside the gene matches: 7. The DNA for the CDR3 is TGTGCCAGCAGCCCCCAACTAGCGCTCTACGAGCAGTACTTC. This codes for CASSPQLALYEQYF.

This clone has just a few counts. The V gene is TRBV19, the J gene TRBJ2-2; D uncertain. The CDR3 covers 12 residues. CDR1 and CDR2 (germline): LNHDA, SQIVND (reference sequence). V shed 8 bases and J shed 4 bases, with 8 bases lying between them. The CDR3 is CASRRVTGELFF. CDR3 DNA sequence: TGTGCCAGTCGACGGGTCACCGGGGAGCTGTTTTTT.